This note documents a single T cell receptor (beta chain) sequence. Its target is unknown. The data were obtained in a study of OX40 agonist ivuxolimab in advanced cancers. Overall study context: Mean age about 60 years, range about 20 to 79; around 80% male. Patients with prior anti-PD-1, anti-PD-L1 or anti-CTLA-4 therapy were eligible; approximately 40% had some. Findings and caveats of the study: Low normalized clonal expansion also occurred in some nonresponding patients.

Clones were sequenced by immunoSEQ multiplex PCR, and TCRdb holds only the in-frame ones, with some missing. In the table there are just over 95,000 clones, 70% to 85% of which are singletons. The germline V gene has CDR1 SEHNR and CDR2 FQNEAQ (reference sequence). The CDR3 extends over 12 amino acids. V gave up 0 bases and J gave up 10 bases, with 7 bases separating them. This receptor was taken from an adult with an advanced solid tumor such as melanoma, head and neck, liver or kidney cancer. The chain employs TRBV7-9 and TRBJ2-1; D might be TRBD1 (6 bases). The sequencing used CD4+ or CD8+ T cells sorted from blood, collected in a trial of the OX40 agonist ivuxolimab. CDR3 nucleotides: TGTGCCAGCAGCTTAGCAAGGGGGGAGCAGTTCTTC. Encoded protein: CASSLARGEQFF.